This TCR beta chain appears in the sequencing data of a study of Ad26.COV2.S vaccination and SARS-CoV-2 variants. Treatment of the sample: roughly 20 received Ad26.COV2.S at low or high dose, single or two shots; 5 received placebo; per-sample allocation not given. Collection of samples fell on day 63 after the first vaccine or placebo injection. Wuhan-strain SARS-CoV-2 spike was expressed by the Ad26 vector that made up the vaccine. As for this clone: Antigen: not known.

Libraries were prepared by immunoSEQ multiplex PCR; TCRdb keeps only in-frame clonotypes and omits some of them. The sample lists about 410,000 clones, roughly nine tenths occurring once. Study results and caveats: People given the vaccine had a wider spike-specific TCR breadth than placebo recipients did.

Source: peripheral blood, taken in a trial of Ad26.COV2.S vaccine versus placebo. The clonotype was recovered from a person between 18 and 65 years old who received the Ad26.COV2.S COVID-19 vaccine or a placebo.

Here the CDR3 DNA reads TGTGCCAGCAGCATCCTGGTGGGAGGGGACACTGAAGCTTTCTTT. This sequence encodes CASSILVGGDTEAFF. J is TRBJ1-1 and V is TRBV9, with a tentative D call TRBD1 (5 bases). V was cut by 4 bases and J by 3 bases, with 16 bases left in between. CDR1 is SGDLS and CDR2 is YYNGEE in the germline V gene. The CDR3 sequence is 15 residues long.